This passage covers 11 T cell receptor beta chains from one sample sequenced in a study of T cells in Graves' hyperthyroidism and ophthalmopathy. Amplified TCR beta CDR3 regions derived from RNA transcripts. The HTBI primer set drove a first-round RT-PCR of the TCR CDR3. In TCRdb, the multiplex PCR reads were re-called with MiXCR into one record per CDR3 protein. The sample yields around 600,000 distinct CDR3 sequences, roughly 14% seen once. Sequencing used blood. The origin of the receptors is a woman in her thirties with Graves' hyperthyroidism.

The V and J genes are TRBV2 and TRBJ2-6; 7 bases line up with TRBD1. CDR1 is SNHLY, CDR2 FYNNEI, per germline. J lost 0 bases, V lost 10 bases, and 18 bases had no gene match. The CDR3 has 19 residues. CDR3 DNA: TGTGCCACCCTGAAGTCTATGACAGGGCACAGCTCTGGGGCCAACGTCCTGACTTTC. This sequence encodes CATLKSMTGHSSGANVLTF.

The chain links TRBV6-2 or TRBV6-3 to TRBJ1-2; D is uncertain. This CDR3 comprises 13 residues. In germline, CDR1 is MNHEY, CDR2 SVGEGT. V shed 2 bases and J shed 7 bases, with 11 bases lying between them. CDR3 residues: CASSYGRTGGYTF. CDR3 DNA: TGTGCCAGCAGTTACGGGAGAACGGGTGGCTACACCTTC.

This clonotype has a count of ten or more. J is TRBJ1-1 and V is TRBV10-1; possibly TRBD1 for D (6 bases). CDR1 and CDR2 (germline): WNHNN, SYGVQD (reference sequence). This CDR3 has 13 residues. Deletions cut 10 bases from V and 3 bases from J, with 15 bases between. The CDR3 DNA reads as TGCGCCACGTCGGACAGATTAGACACTGAAGCTTTCTTT. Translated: CATSDRLDTEAFF.

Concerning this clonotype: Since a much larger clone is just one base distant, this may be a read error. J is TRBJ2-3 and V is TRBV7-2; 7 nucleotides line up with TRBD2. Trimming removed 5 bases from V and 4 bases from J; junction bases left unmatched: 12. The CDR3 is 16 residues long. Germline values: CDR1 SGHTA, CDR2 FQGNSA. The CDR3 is CASSTPLGEGSDTQYF. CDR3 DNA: TGTGCCAGCAGCACCCCTTTGGGGGAGGGCTCAGATACGCAGTATTTT.

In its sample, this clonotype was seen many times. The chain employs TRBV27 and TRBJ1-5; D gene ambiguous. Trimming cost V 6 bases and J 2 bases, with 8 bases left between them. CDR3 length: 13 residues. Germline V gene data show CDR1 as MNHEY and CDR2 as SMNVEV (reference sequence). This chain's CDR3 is CASSTGGNQPQHF. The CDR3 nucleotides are TGTGCCAGCAGCACTGGAGGCAATCAGCCCCAGCATTTT.

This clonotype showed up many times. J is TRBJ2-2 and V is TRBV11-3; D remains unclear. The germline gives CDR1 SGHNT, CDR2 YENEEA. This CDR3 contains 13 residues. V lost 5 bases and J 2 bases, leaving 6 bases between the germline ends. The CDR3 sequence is CASSPDNTGELFF. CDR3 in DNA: TGTGCCAGCAGCCCCGATAACACCGGGGAGCTGTTTTTT. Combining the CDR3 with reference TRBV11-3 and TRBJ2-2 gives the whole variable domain EAGVVQSPRYKIIEKKQPVAFWCNPISGHNTLYWYLQNLGQGPELLIRYENEEAVDDSQLPKDRFSAERLKGVDSTLKIQPAELGDSAVYLCASSPDNTGELFFGEGSRLTVL.

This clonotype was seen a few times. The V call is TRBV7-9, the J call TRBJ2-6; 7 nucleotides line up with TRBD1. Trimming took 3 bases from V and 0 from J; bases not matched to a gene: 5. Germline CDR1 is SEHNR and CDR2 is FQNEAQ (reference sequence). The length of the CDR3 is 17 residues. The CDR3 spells CASSFGRGYSGANVLTF. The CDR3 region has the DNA TGTGCCAGCAGCTTCGGCAGGGGGTACTCTGGGGCCAACGTCCTGACTTTC. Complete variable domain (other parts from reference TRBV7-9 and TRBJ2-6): DTGVSQNPRHKITKRGQNVTFRCDPISEHNRLYWYRQTLGQGPEFLTYFQNEAQLEKSRLLSDRFSAERPKGSFSTLEIQRTEQGDSAMYLCASSFGRGYSGANVLTFGAGSRLTVL.

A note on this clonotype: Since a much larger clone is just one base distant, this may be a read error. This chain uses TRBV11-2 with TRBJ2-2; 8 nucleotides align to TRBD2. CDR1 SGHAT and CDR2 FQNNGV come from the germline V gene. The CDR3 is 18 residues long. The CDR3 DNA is TGTGCCAGCACCACCCTCCCCAGCGGGAGACTGAACACCGTGGAGCTGTTTTTT. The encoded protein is CASTTLPSGRLNTVELFF.

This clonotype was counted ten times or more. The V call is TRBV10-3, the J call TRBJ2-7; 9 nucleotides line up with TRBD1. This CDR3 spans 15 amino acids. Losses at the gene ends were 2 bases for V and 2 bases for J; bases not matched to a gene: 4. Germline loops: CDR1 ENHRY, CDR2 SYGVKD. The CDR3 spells CAISEAGTGTYEQYF. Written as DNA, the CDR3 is TGTGCCATCAGTGAGGCGGGGACAGGGACCTACGAGCAGTACTTC.

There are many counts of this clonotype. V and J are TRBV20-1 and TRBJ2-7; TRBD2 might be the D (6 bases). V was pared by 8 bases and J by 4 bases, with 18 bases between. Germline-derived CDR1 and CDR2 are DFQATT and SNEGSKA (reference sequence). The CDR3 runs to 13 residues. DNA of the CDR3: TGCAGTCTGGGACCGGGGGATCGATACGAGCAGTACTTC. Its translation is CSLGPGDRYEQYF.

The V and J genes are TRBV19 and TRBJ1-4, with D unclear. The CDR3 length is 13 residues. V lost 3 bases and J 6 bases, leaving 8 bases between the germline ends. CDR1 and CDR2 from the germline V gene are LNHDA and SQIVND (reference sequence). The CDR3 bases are TGTGCCAGTAGTATGGGATTTGATGAAAAACTGTTTTTT. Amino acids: CASSMGFDEKLFF.